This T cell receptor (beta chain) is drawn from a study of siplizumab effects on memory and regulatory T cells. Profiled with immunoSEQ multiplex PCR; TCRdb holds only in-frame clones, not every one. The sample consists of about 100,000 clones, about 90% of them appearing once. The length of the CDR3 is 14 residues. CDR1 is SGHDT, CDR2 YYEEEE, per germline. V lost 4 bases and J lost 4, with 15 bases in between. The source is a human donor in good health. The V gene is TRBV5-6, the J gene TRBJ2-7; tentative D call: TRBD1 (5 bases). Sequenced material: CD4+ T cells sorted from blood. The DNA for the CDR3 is TGTGCCAGCAGCCAAAAATTACAGGAATACGAGCAGTACTTC. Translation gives CASSQKLQEYEQYF.